This section outlines one TCR beta chain sequence together with its context. The sample is drawn from a study of cytomegalovirus exposure and HLA in healthy donors. Primers: 60 Vbeta forward and 13 Jbeta reverse. TCRdb's table, derived via immunoSEQ multiplex PCR, lists solely in-frame clones and lacks some. The repertoire holds over 120,000 clones, approximately 80% seen once, with 2% to 3% in the top ten. V lost 4 bases and J lost 4, with 7 bases in between. Germline assignment: CDR1 LNHDA and CDR2 SQIVND (reference sequence). CDR3 length: 12 amino acids. This rearrangement joins TRBV19 to TRBJ1-1; no clear D. Source material: PBMCs. The clonotype comes from a woman between 18 and 30 years old in good health and CMV-seropositive. The CDR3 region is CASSNYGTEAFF. The CDR3 DNA sequence: TGTGCCAGTAGTAATTACGGCACTGAAGCTTTCTTT.